This is a list of T cell receptor beta chains from one sample in a study of cytomegalovirus exposure and HLA in healthy donors. Using immunoSEQ multiplex PCR, the repertoire was profiled, and TCRdb retains in-frame clones only, with some absent. The sample lists some 130,000 clones; approximately 75% were seen once. Sequenced: PBMCs. These receptors came from a man aged 45-65 years in good health and CMV-seropositive. CDR3s include the opening cysteine and the closing phenylalanine or tryptophan.

TRBV2	TRBJ1-4	CASSRDREFEKLFF
TRBV9	TRBJ1-1	CASSAGQVNTEAFF
TRBV27	TRBJ2-7	CASSSPGTAYYEQCF
TRBV11-3	TRBJ2-5	CASSPSDQETQYF
TRBV7-2	TRBJ2-3	CASSFPQADTQYF
TRBV27	TRBJ1-2	CASSLSSAAFDGYTF
TRBV5-1	TRBJ2-4	CASSLLAGAKNIQYF
TRBV6-1	TRBJ1-1	CASSDRDREWMNTEAFF
TRBV28	TRBJ1-2	CASSLMTANYGYTF
TRBV5-1	TRBJ1-3	CASSLGQGAGGNTIYF
TRBV20-1	TRBJ1-2	CSAANVYGYTF
TRBV5-6	TRBJ1-1	CASSPNLGSSGEAFF
TRBV7-8	TRBJ1-1	CASSLEQGNEPDTEAFF
TRBV9	TRBJ1-2	CASSVEQGRNYGYTF
TRBV6-1	TRBJ1-2	CASSEHLEGSSYTF
TRBV28	TRBJ1-1	CASRSGGLRTEAFF
TRBV6-1	TRBJ1-2	CASSQVNYGYTF
TRBV6-6	TRBJ2-1	CASSYGTSIEQFF
TRBV19	TRBJ1-1	CASSIVAGGNTEAFF
TRBV11-2	TRBJ2-7	CASSLKQGVGFYEQYF
TRBV4-1	TRBJ2-2	CASSHPGTGELFF
TRBV11-2	TRBJ2-3	CASSFGTSGRISDTQYF
TRBV5-1	.	CASSLITGSYEQYF
TRBV23-1	TRBJ1-2	CASSQLERRAGYTF
TRBV2	TRBJ1-2	CASSEGPLNYGYTF
TRBV7-3	TRBJ2-2	CASSPRGMGTGELFF
TRBV21-1	TRBJ2-7	CASSKGTGWEYEQYF
TRBV19	TRBJ2-5	CASKEGTQETQYF
TRBV7-9	TRBJ1-2	CASSSLDGSYNYGYTF
TRBV7-9	TRBJ1-5	CASSLSDRFYSNQPQHF
TRBV6-5	TRBJ1-4	CASSRDRRENEKLFF
TRBV7-8	TRBJ2-1	CASSLRLAGGPGRGEQFF
TRBV6-5	TRBJ2-5	CASSYSRLAGGAQYF
TRBV5-1	TRBJ2-5	CARAPGTTHQETQYF
TRBV5-6	TRBJ1-4	CASSLVQGREKLFF
TRBV7-8	TRBJ1-2	CASRGASGDTEGYTF
TRBV2	TRBJ1-3	CASSTSPLSGNTIYF
TRBV11-2	TRBJ1-1	CASSGLTGVNTEAFF
TRBV27	TRBJ1-4	CASRARDSLNEKLFF
TRBV2	TRBJ2-7	CASSAGTVIYEQYF
TRBV7-2	TRBJ1-1	CASSLLGGRAEAFF
TRBV19	TRBJ2-2	CASNEGYLTGELFF
TRBV5-4	TRBJ2-2	CASSFRRGRGPPGELFF
TRBV29-1	TRBJ1-2	CSVSEGFNYGYTF
TRBV11-3	TRBJ1-4	CASSPTPGTNEKLFF
TRBV7-2	TRBJ1-5	CASSRERNQPQHF